The rows below give T cell receptor beta chains drawn from one sample of a study of control samples from healthy donors and cancer patients. The repertoire was sequenced with immunoSEQ multiplex PCR; TCRdb's copy has only in-frame clones and lacks some. The sample has 100,000 to 150,000 clones, about nine tenths seen once; the top ten hold 2% to 2.5%. The sequenced sample was blood. Receptors were obtained from a woman aged 45-65 years in good health. CDR3s include the opening cysteine and the closing phenylalanine or tryptophan. D genes are given only for firm matches. Size is stated for part of the rows, as once, few or many counts, or as a class when the clone is expanded.

cdr3_nt: TGTGCCAGTAGTTCCGCGGGACGGTTAAATTCACCCCTCCACTTT
cdr3_aa: CASSSAGRLNSPLHF
j_call: TRBJ1-6
clone_size: NA
d_call: NA
v_call: TRBV19

cdr3_nt: TGTGCCAGCAGTTGGACAGGGGTCAACAATGAGCAGTTCTTC
cdr3_aa: CASSWTGVNNEQFF
j_call: TRBJ2-1
clone_size: NA
d_call: TRBD1
v_call: TRBV6-6

cdr3_nt: TGTGCCAGCAGTTACCCCGGGACAGGGGGTAACTATGGCTACACCTTC
cdr3_aa: CASSYPGTGGNYGYTF
j_call: TRBJ1-2
clone_size: NA
d_call: TRBD1
v_call: TRBV6-5

cdr3_nt: TGTGCCACCAGTGATCCGAGCGGGGGCAAAAACATTCAGTACTTC
cdr3_aa: CATSDPSGGKNIQYF
j_call: TRBJ2-4
clone_size: NA
d_call: TRBD2
v_call: TRBV24-1

cdr3_nt: TGCGCCAGCAGCCCGGACAGGGCCATTAACTATGGCTACACCTTC
cdr3_aa: CASSPDRAINYGYTF
j_call: TRBJ1-2
clone_size: NA
d_call: TRBD1
v_call: TRBV5-1

cdr3_nt: TGCAGTGCTGAAAGGGACACTGAAGCTTTCTTT
cdr3_aa: CSAERDTEAFF
j_call: TRBJ1-1
clone_size: NA
d_call: NA
v_call: TRBV20-1

cdr3_nt: TGTGCCAGCAGTCCCTCTAGGGGAGGATTCGCTAGTCAGCCCCAGCATTTT
cdr3_aa: CASSPSRGGFASQPQHF
j_call: TRBJ1-5
clone_size: NA
d_call: NA
v_call: TRBV6-6

cdr3_nt: TGCGCCAGCAGGCAAGGACCGGGGGTTAATTCACCCCTCCACTTT
cdr3_aa: CASRQGPGVNSPLHF
j_call: TRBJ1-6
clone_size: NA
d_call: NA
v_call: TRBV4-1

cdr3_nt: TGTGCCAGCAGCGGTCGTAAGCATGAGCAGTTCTTC
cdr3_aa: CASSGRKHEQFF
j_call: TRBJ2-1
clone_size: NA
d_call: NA
v_call: TRBV7-9

cdr3_nt: TGTGCCAGTAGTCCCAGGACTAGTAGTGTGGATGAGCAGTTCTTC
cdr3_aa: CASSPRTSSVDEQFF
j_call: TRBJ2-1
clone_size: NA
d_call: TRBD2
v_call: TRBV19

cdr3_nt: TGCGCCAGCAGCTTGGTGGGGGAAAACTATGGCTACACCTTC
cdr3_aa: CASSLVGENYGYTF
j_call: TRBJ1-2
clone_size: NA
d_call: NA
v_call: TRBV5-1

cdr3_nt: TGTGCCAGCCGGAAAAGTTTGACGGGGACTTATGGCTACACCTTC
cdr3_aa: CASRKSLTGTYGYTF
j_call: TRBJ1-2
clone_size: once
d_call: NA
v_call: TRBV19

cdr3_nt: TGTGCCAGCAGCTCCGGGACTCTGAACACCGGGGAGCTGTTTTTT
cdr3_aa: CASSSGTLNTGELFF
j_call: TRBJ2-2
clone_size: NA
d_call: NA
v_call: TRBV5-4

cdr3_nt: TGTGCCAGCAGCTTAGATGCTACGTCGCAGTACTTC
cdr3_aa: CASSLDATSQYF
j_call: TRBJ2-7
clone_size: few
d_call: NA
v_call: TRBV7-9

cdr3_nt: TGCGCCAGCAGGGACAGCCTATACACTGAAGCTTTCTTT
cdr3_aa: CASRDSLYTEAFF
j_call: TRBJ1-1
clone_size: NA
d_call: NA
v_call: TRBV5-1

cdr3_nt: TGTGCCTGGAGTGTAAATGCCAGAAAGAACTATGGCTACACCTTC
cdr3_aa: CAWSVNARKNYGYTF
j_call: TRBJ1-2
clone_size: NA
d_call: NA
v_call: TRBV30

cdr3_nt: TGCGCCAGCAGCCAAGTAGCGGGAGGCTACAATGAGCAGTTCTTC
cdr3_aa: CASSQVAGGYNEQFF
j_call: TRBJ2-1
clone_size: NA
d_call: TRBD2
v_call: TRBV4-1

cdr3_nt: TGTGCCAGCAGTGAGTCCGGGACAGTTGAAGCTTTCTTT
cdr3_aa: CASSESGTVEAFF
j_call: TRBJ1-1
clone_size: NA
d_call: TRBD1
v_call: TRBV6-1

cdr3_nt: TGTGCCAGCAGCTTGGCAGGGACCTCTGGGGCCAACGTCCTGACTTTC
cdr3_aa: CASSLAGTSGANVLTF
j_call: TRBJ2-6
clone_size: once
d_call: NA
v_call: TRBV5-5

cdr3_nt: TGTGCCTGGAGTGTTCGGGCGGGGTACACTGAAGCTTTCTTT
cdr3_aa: CAWSVRAGYTEAFF
j_call: TRBJ1-1
clone_size: NA
d_call: NA
v_call: TRBV30

cdr3_nt: TGTGCCAGCAGCCTCTCCGGGGAGCTGTTTTTT
cdr3_aa: CASSLSGELFF
j_call: TRBJ2-2
clone_size: once
d_call: NA
v_call: TRBV3-1/TRBV3-2

cdr3_nt: TGTGCCAGCAGCGCGACAGGGTCTGTCTATGGCTACACCTTC
cdr3_aa: CASSATGSVYGYTF
j_call: TRBJ1-2
clone_size: NA
d_call: TRBD1
v_call: TRBV9

cdr3_nt: TGTGCCAGCAGTTCCACAGGGATGGTGCAGTTCTTC
cdr3_aa: CASSSTGMVQFF
j_call: TRBJ2-1
clone_size: NA
d_call: NA
v_call: TRBV6-6

cdr3_nt: TGTGCCAGCAGCGAAAGATACAGGGGGCAAGTTGGAAACACCATATATTTT
cdr3_aa: CASSERYRGQVGNTIYF
j_call: TRBJ1-3
clone_size: NA
d_call: TRBD1
v_call: TRBV28

cdr3_nt: TGTGCCAGCACCTCCGGGGGGTTGGACTACAATGAGCAGTTCTTC
cdr3_aa: CASTSGGLDYNEQFF
j_call: TRBJ2-1
clone_size: NA
d_call: TRBD2
v_call: TRBV27

cdr3_nt: TGTGCCAGCAGTATTGAGACAGGGGAAGGGGATCAGCCCCAGCATTTT
cdr3_aa: CASSIETGEGDQPQHF
j_call: TRBJ1-5
clone_size: NA
d_call: TRBD1
v_call: TRBV2

cdr3_nt: TGTGCCAGCAGCCCTAGGACTAGCGGGAACTACGAGCAGTACTTC
cdr3_aa: CASSPRTSGNYEQYF
j_call: TRBJ2-7
clone_size: NA
d_call: TRBD2
v_call: TRBV7-8

cdr3_nt: TGCGCCAGCAGCCAAGCAGGGTTCAACTCTGGAAACACCATATATTTT
cdr3_aa: CASSQAGFNSGNTIYF
j_call: TRBJ1-3
clone_size: NA
d_call: NA
v_call: TRBV4-1

cdr3_nt: TGTGCCAGCAGCCCCCCAGGGGGGTACACCATATATTTT
cdr3_aa: CASSPPGGYTIYF
j_call: TRBJ1-3
clone_size: NA
d_call: TRBD1
v_call: TRBV11-2

cdr3_nt: TGTGCCAGCAGACCGGGACAGGGGGCGCTTAGAGAAAAACTGTTTTTT
cdr3_aa: CASRPGQGALREKLFF
j_call: TRBJ1-4
clone_size: NA
d_call: TRBD1
v_call: TRBV7-9

cdr3_nt: TGTGCCAGCAGCGGTATGGGGGTCGGTGAAAAACTGTTTTTT
cdr3_aa: CASSGMGVGEKLFF
j_call: TRBJ1-4
clone_size: NA
d_call: NA
v_call: TRBV27

cdr3_nt: TGCGCCAGCAGCCAAGATCGCCAGGTCATCTCTGGAAACACCATATATTTT
cdr3_aa: CASSQDRQVISGNTIYF
j_call: TRBJ1-3
clone_size: NA
d_call: NA
v_call: TRBV4-1

cdr3_nt: TGTGCCAGCAGCTCCAACCTCGGACTAGCGGTGAGCTACGAGCAGTACTTC
cdr3_aa: CASSSNLGLAVSYEQYF
j_call: TRBJ2-7
clone_size: NA
d_call: TRBD2
v_call: TRBV5-6

cdr3_nt: TGTGCCAGCAGCCCCAGTCAGGGAACCACTGAAGCTTTCTTT
cdr3_aa: CASSPSQGTTEAFF
j_call: TRBJ1-1
clone_size: NA
d_call: NA
v_call: TRBV7-8

cdr3_nt: TGTGCCACCAGTGATTTCTCGGAGCATTACTCCTACAATGAGCAGTTCTTC
cdr3_aa: CATSDFSEHYSYNEQFF
j_call: TRBJ2-1
clone_size: NA
d_call: NA
v_call: TRBV24-1

cdr3_nt: TGTGCCAGCAGTTTATTCCAGGGGCATGGCTACACCTTC
cdr3_aa: CASSLFQGHGYTF
j_call: TRBJ1-2
clone_size: NA
d_call: NA
v_call: TRBV27

cdr3_nt: TGTGCCAGCAGGACAGACGTGTCTAGGAGCTACACCTTC
cdr3_aa: CASRTDVSRSYTF
j_call: TRBJ1-2
clone_size: NA
d_call: NA
v_call: TRBV12-3/TRBV12-4

cdr3_nt: TGTGCCAGCAGTTACGCGGGGGATCGGCAAGAGACCCAGTACTTC
cdr3_aa: CASSYAGDRQETQYF
j_call: TRBJ2-5
clone_size: NA
d_call: TRBD2
v_call: TRBV6-5

cdr3_nt: TGTGCCATCAGCAAAGGTGGGGGACAGGGGGCCTATGAGCAGTTCTTC
cdr3_aa: CAISKGGGQGAYEQFF
j_call: TRBJ2-1
clone_size: NA
d_call: TRBD1
v_call: TRBV10-3

cdr3_nt: TGTGCCAGCAGCCCCGGACTAGCGGGGGCAAACACCGGGGAGCTGTTTTTT
cdr3_aa: CASSPGLAGANTGELFF
j_call: TRBJ2-2
clone_size: NA
d_call: TRBD2
v_call: TRBV3-1/TRBV3-2

cdr3_nt: TGTGCCAGTAGAACGTCAGGGGGAAGGGATGGCTACACCTTC
cdr3_aa: CASRTSGGRDGYTF
j_call: TRBJ1-2
clone_size: NA
d_call: TRBD1
v_call: TRBV19

cdr3_nt: TGTGCCAGCAGACTTACGACAGGGTTTAGCACTGAAGCTTTCTTT
cdr3_aa: CASRLTTGFSTEAFF
j_call: TRBJ1-1
clone_size: NA
d_call: TRBD1
v_call: TRBV28

cdr3_nt: TGTGCCAGCGTTGGGACAGTAAACTATGGCTACACCTTC
cdr3_aa: CASVGTVNYGYTF
j_call: TRBJ1-2
clone_size: NA
d_call: TRBD1
v_call: TRBV6-5

cdr3_nt: TGCGCCAGCAGCTTTGTGTGGGGCAATGAAAAACTGTTTTTT
cdr3_aa: CASSFVWGNEKLFF
j_call: TRBJ1-4
clone_size: NA
d_call: NA
v_call: TRBV5-1

cdr3_nt: TGTGCCTGGAAGGGGGACAGGGGTCCCTACGAGCAGTACTTC
cdr3_aa: CAWKGDRGPYEQYF
j_call: TRBJ2-7
clone_size: NA
d_call: TRBD1
v_call: TRBV30

cdr3_nt: TGTGCCAGCTCTCCGGGACAGGGAGATCGTGCCAATCAGCCCCAGCATTTT
cdr3_aa: CASSPGQGDRANQPQHF
j_call: TRBJ1-5
clone_size: NA
d_call: TRBD1
v_call: TRBV19

cdr3_nt: TGTGCCAGCAGCGAGGGGGGTGTGGAGACCCAGTACTTC
cdr3_aa: CASSEGGVETQYF
j_call: TRBJ2-5
clone_size: NA
d_call: NA
v_call: TRBV9

cdr3_nt: TGTGCCAGCAGTGATCAGCCCGACGCCCGGAGGACAGCGTACAATCAGCCCCAGCATTTT
cdr3_aa: CASSDQPDARRTAYNQPQHF
j_call: TRBJ1-5
clone_size: NA
d_call: NA
v_call: TRBV6-1

cdr3_nt: TGTGCCAGCTCAGGGACAGGGGTTTTCGAGCAGTACTTC
cdr3_aa: CASSGTGVFEQYF
j_call: TRBJ2-7
clone_size: NA
d_call: TRBD1
v_call: TRBV2

cdr3_nt: TGTGCCAGCAGCTTAGGTGGCGTCAGGGGTGATACGCAGTATTTT
cdr3_aa: CASSLGGVRGDTQYF
j_call: TRBJ2-3
clone_size: once
d_call: NA
v_call: TRBV11-3

cdr3_nt: TGTGCCAGCAGTGACAGGGGGCGGAACACTGAAGCTTTCTTT
cdr3_aa: CASSDRGRNTEAFF
j_call: TRBJ1-1
clone_size: few
d_call: TRBD1
v_call: TRBV6-6

cdr3_nt: TGTGCCAGCAGCCCCCGCGGGAGGTCCTACGAGCAGTACTTC
cdr3_aa: CASSPRGRSYEQYF
j_call: TRBJ2-7
clone_size: NA
d_call: TRBD2
v_call: TRBV5-8

cdr3_nt: TGTGCCAGCAGCCAAGCAGAATACACCGGGGAGCTGTTTTTT
cdr3_aa: CASSQAEYTGELFF
j_call: TRBJ2-2
clone_size: NA
d_call: NA
v_call: TRBV3-1/TRBV3-2

cdr3_nt: TGTGCCAGCAGTTTATGGCCGGGACGGGAAGCTTTCTTT
cdr3_aa: CASSLWPGREAFF
j_call: TRBJ1-1
clone_size: NA
d_call: NA
v_call: TRBV12-3/TRBV12-4

cdr3_nt: TGCGCCAGCAGCACCGACAGGGGGCACGATACGCAGTATTTT
cdr3_aa: CASSTDRGHDTQYF
j_call: TRBJ2-3
clone_size: NA
d_call: TRBD1
v_call: TRBV5-1

cdr3_nt: TGTGCCAGCTCACCACTGCACGGCGGAGTCAATCAGCCCCAGCATTTT
cdr3_aa: CASSPLHGGVNQPQHF
j_call: TRBJ1-5
clone_size: NA
d_call: NA
v_call: TRBV18

cdr3_nt: TGCGCCAGCAGCTCTAGCGGGAGAGCCGGGGAGCTGTTTTTT
cdr3_aa: CASSSSGRAGELFF
j_call: TRBJ2-2
clone_size: NA
d_call: TRBD2
v_call: TRBV5-1

cdr3_nt: TGCGCCAGCAGTCCCCCAGGGGGGGCGATTAACAATGAGCAGTTCTTC
cdr3_aa: CASSPPGGAINNEQFF
j_call: TRBJ2-1
clone_size: NA
d_call: NA
v_call: TRBV23-1

cdr3_nt: TGCGCCAGCAGCTTGGTTGGGGGGAGTGGAAACACCATATATTTT
cdr3_aa: CASSLVGGSGNTIYF
j_call: TRBJ1-3
clone_size: NA
d_call: NA
v_call: TRBV5-1

cdr3_nt: TGTGCCAGCAGGGGGGGAGGGGGCAATGAGCAGTTCTTC
cdr3_aa: CASRGGGGNEQFF
j_call: TRBJ2-1
clone_size: NA
d_call: NA
v_call: TRBV6-5